This T cell receptor beta chain emerged from a study of cytomegalovirus exposure and HLA in healthy donors. Overall study results and limits: There were some public TCRs occurring in many donors, but most TCR sequences were rare.

Clones were sequenced by immunoSEQ multiplex PCR, and TCRdb holds only the in-frame ones, with some missing. Of approximately 190,000 clones in the sample, around 80% were seen once. Turning to this clone: Its antigen is unidentified.

This CDR3 spans 14 amino acids. From germline, CDR1 is SGHTS and CDR2 YDEGEE. V lost 4 bases, J lost 11 bases, and 22 bases lay in between. The sequenced sample consisted of PBMCs. The rearrangement links TRBV5-8 to TRBJ2-7, with D possibly TRBD2 on 6 matching bases. This clonotype was sampled from a woman in her 30s in good health and CMV-seropositive. The CDR3 region is CASSHLSGLGGEYF. As DNA, the CDR3 is TGTGCCAGCAGCCACCTGTCCGGGCTGGGAGGAGAGTACTTC. Together with reference TRBV5-8 and TRBJ2-7, the CDR3 gives the full variable domain: EAGVTQSPTHLIKTRGQQATLRCSPISGHTSVYWYQQALGLGLQFLLWYDEGEERNRGNFPPRFSGRQFPNYSSELNVNALELEDSALYLCASSHLSGLGGEYFGPGTRLTVT.